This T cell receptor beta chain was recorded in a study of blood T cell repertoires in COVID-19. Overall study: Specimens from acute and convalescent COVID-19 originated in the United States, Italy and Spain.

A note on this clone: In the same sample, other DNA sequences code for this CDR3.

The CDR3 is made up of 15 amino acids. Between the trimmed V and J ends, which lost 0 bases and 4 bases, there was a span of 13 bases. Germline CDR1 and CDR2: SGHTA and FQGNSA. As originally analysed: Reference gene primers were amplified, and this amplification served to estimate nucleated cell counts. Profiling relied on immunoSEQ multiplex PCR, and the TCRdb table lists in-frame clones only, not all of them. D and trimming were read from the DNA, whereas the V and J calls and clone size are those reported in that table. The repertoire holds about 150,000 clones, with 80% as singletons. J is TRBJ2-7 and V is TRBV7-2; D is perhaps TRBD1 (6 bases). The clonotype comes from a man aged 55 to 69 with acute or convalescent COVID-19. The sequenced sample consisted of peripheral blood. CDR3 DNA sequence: TGTGCCAGCAGCTTAGCTCAGGGTACAGGGTACGAGCAGTACTTC. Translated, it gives CASSLAQGTGYEQYF.